This paragraph reports one T cell receptor (beta chain). This receptor's antigen is unknown. Per-nucleotide qualities are absent, and no much larger clonotype sits a single base away. This sample was taken from a study of blood T cell repertoires in COVID-19 (dated by TCRdb to the early 2020s). For context, the study as a whole: Samples covering the acute and convalescent phases of COVID-19 were provided by collaborators in the United States, Italy and Spain. The sample metadata nearly always contained a de-identified subject ID, COVID-19 status, age in years and sex. A freely available public database, intended as a resource for researchers studying the immune response to SARS-CoV-2, is where the repertoires were released. The dataset comprised deeply sampled blood TCRbeta repertoires from subjects exposed to, actively infected with, or recovered from COVID-19. The prospective study material was composed of cDNA or gDNA derived from T cells, B-cell-depleted T cells, or PBMCs. HLA class I and class II types, where available, came from metadata supplied by the sample provider rather than from assay-based typing. The samples were drawn from the first 160 participants of the ongoing ImmuneRACE study and from 1,200 or so subjects provided by 6 global collaborators. Results and caveats for the whole study, not just this receptor: The quantity of clinical and demographic metadata differed by source and by participant and was supplied without curation.

In the prospective study, participants were 18 to 89 years old, resided in approximately 22 geographic areas of the United States, and were enrolled through a virtual design. In the prospective study, cohorts were assigned on the basis of participant-reported clinical history obtained from a screening survey and a study questionnaire. ImmuneRACE Cohort 3 recovered participants were defined by two consecutive negative NP/OP PCR tests, healthcare professional clearance, or symptom resolution. In the prospective study, mobile phlebotomists collected whole blood, serum and a nasopharyngeal or oropharyngeal swab from each participant. Participants in the prospective study had the option to provide additional blood draws and questionnaires over a roughly two-month period. Before DNA extraction, prospective study blood samples were shipped either frozen or at room temperature. The CDR3, from cysteine to phenylalanine, totals 14 residues. Kept here is only the CDR3 DNA, which spans 42 bases and is read in frame from base 1. CDR1 SGHNT and CDR2 YYREEE are derived from the germline V gene (reference sequence). Relative to germline, V is 0 bases shorter and J is 6 bases shorter, with 13 bases between their ends.

TCRbeta CDR3 regions were amplified from genomic DNA using the immunoSEQ Assay, a bias-controlled multiplex PCR. On the authors' methods: Within the assay, amplification of reference gene primers was used to estimate how many nucleated cells each sample contained. Sequence reads were collapsed and filtered to measure the absolute abundance of every unique TCRbeta CDR3 rearrangement. For each sample, productive Simpson clonality was calculated as the square root of Simpson's diversity index across productive rearrangements. TCRdb carries this immuneACCESS record with in-frame sequences only. Its versions omit some clonotypes, under half of them owing to an unresolved V gene in the studies checked, with the rest unexplained. That table furnishes V, J and clone size, whereas the DNA furnished D and trimming. This sample has roughly 500,000 clones in its table, and more than 75% of those were observed once. The ten largest clonotypes hold approximately 2% of the sample.

This sequence originates from a woman aged 40 to 55 who had recovered from COVID-19. Sequencing was performed on PBMCs or T cells enriched from blood (not recorded which). The chain couples TRBV5-4 to TRBJ2-7; the D region possibly corresponds to TRBD2 (6 bases align). The CDR3 region has the sequence CASSLGSGPTEQYF. The DNA sequence reads TGTGCCAGCAGCTTGGGTAGCGGCCCTACCGAGCAGTACTTC. The reference TRBV5-4 and TRBJ2-7 proteins fill in what lies around the CDR3, so the full variable domain reads ETGVTQSPTHLIKTRGQQVTLRCSSQSGHNTVSWYQQALGQGPQFIFQYYREEENGRGNFPPRFSGLQFPNYSSELNVNALELDDSALYLCASSLGSGPTEQYFGPGTRLTVT.